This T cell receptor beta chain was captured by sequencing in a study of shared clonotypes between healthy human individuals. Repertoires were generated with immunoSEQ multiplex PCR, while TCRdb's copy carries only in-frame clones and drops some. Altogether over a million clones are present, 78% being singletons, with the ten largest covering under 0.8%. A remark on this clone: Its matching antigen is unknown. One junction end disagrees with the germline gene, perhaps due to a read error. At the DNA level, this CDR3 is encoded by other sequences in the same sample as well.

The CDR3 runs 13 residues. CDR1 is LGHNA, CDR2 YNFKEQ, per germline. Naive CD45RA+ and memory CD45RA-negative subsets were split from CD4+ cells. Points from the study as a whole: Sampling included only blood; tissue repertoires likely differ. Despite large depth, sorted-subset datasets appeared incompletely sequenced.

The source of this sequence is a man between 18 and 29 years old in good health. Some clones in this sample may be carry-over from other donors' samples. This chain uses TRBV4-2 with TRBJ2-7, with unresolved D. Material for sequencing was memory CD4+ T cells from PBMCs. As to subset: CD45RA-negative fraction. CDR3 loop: CASSQEVSYEQYF. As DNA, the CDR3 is TGTGCTAGCAGCCAAGAGGTATCTTACGAGCAGTACTTC.